This TCR beta chain was profiled in a study of CD8 T cells in Susac syndrome. RNA was extracted with the RNeasy kit, and a quantity of about 0.45 to 1 ug was reverse transcribed using random hexamers. TCRdb ran MiXCR on the immunoSEQ multiplex PCR reads and lists one entry per CDR3 protein. The repertoire holds around 45,000 distinct CDR3 sequences, 90% to 95% seen once, with less than 0.65% in the top ten. FACS was used to enrich TEMRA cells, whereas the CD8+ and CD4+ T cells were obtained by negative isolation. CDR1 SQVTM and CDR2 ANQGSEA come from the germline V gene. Trimming removed 4 bases from V and 5 bases from J; junction bases left unmatched: 2. This CDR3 is 11 amino acids long.

The source material was CD8+ T cells from PBMCs. This TCR came from a human donor in good health. The J gene is TRBJ2-7, the V gene TRBV29-1; 7 bases agree with TRBD1. The CDR3 spells CSVGDSNEQYF. The CDR3 region has the DNA TGCAGCGTTGGGGACAGCAACGAGCAGTACTTC.